Each of the 23 T cell receptor beta chains below was sequenced from the same sample in a study of T cells in Graves' hyperthyroidism and ophthalmopathy (dated by TCRdb to about 2019). The library was obtained by multiplex PCR. The instrument was an Illumina HiSeq 2000. Amplification of TCR beta CDR3 regions was carried out from RNA transcripts. A first-round RT-PCR of the TCR CDR3 used the HTBI primer set with the Qiagen OneStep RT-PCR kit. Using fastp at Q25 and MiXCR, TCRdb reprocessed the public reads and kept productive beta chains. For every CDR3 protein sequence, its rows merge into one entry that carries the most common genes and DNA. The sample table holds 600,000 to 650,000 distinct CDR3 sequences, of which roughly 16% were seen once. The ten largest clones take up 3.8% of the sample. The sample consisted of blood. The source of these receptors is a woman aged 25 to 39 with Graves' hyperthyroidism.

This clonotype showed up just a few times. This sequence joins TRBV20-1 and TRBJ1-1, with D hard to call. V lost 5 bases to trimming and J lost 6 bases, with 16 bases between them. Germline CDR1 DFQATT, CDR2 SNEGSKA (reference sequence). This CDR3 region has 13 residues. Here the CDR3 DNA reads TGCAGTGCTCCGGACGGGCCAGAGGCTGAAGCTTTCTTT. Its protein product is CSAPDGPEAEAFF.

This clonotype was seen many times. V is TRBV28 and J is TRBJ2-7; 7 bases fit TRBD2. Looked up from germline, CDR1 is MDHEN and CDR2 is SYDVKM. V trimming: 5 bases; J trimming: 1 base; junction bases outside the gene matches: 8. The CDR3 is 15 residues long. The CDR3 nucleotides read TGTGCCAGCAGTGTTCCGACGGGGGGATCCTACGAGCAGTACTTC. It codes for CASSVPTGGSYEQYF. Full variable domain (missing parts from reference TRBV28 and TRBJ2-7): DVKVTQSSRYLVKRTGEKVFLECVQDMDHENMFWYRQDPGLGLRLIYFSYDVKMKEKGDIPEGYSVSREKKERFSLILESASTNQTSMYLCASSVPTGGSYEQYFGPGTRLTVT.

This clonotype was recorded many times. J is TRBJ2-7 and V is TRBV27; D call uncertain. The CDR3 has 13 residues. V was trimmed by 3 bases and J by 2 bases, leaving 8 bases between them. Germline V gives CDR1 MNHEY, CDR2 SMNVEV (reference sequence). CDR3 amino acids: CASSLQVTYEQYF. Here the CDR3 DNA reads TGTGCCAGCAGTTTGCAGGTTACCTACGAGCAGTACTTC.

This clonotype was seen a handful of times. This chain links TRBV4-2 with TRBJ1-4; possibly TRBD1 for D (5 bases). V was clipped by 0 bases and J by 0 bases, with 14 bases between them. Germline V lookup: CDR1 LGHNA, CDR2 YNFKEQ. This CDR3 has 18 amino acids. The DNA of the CDR3 is TGTGCCAGCAGCCAAGATCCCGCGCAGGGTGCAACTAATGAAAAACTGTTTTTT. It specifies CASSQDPAQGATNEKLFF.

This clonotype was seen repeatedly, ten times or more. This chain links TRBV29-1 with TRBJ2-3; 12 bases align to TRBD2. The CDR3 contains 14 residues. Germline values: CDR1 SQVTM, CDR2 ANQGSEA. Unmatched junction bases numbered 6, after V lost 6 bases and J lost 5 bases. The CDR3 sequence: CSVAPGLAGDTQYF. The CDR3 bases are TGCAGCGTAGCACCGGGACTAGCGGGAGATACGCAGTATTTT.

The rearrangement uses TRBV4-2 and TRBJ2-6, with unresolved D. The V and J ends lost 0 bases and 0 bases respectively, with 9 bases between them. Germline lookup yields CDR1 LGHNA and CDR2 YNFKEQ. CDR3 length: 17 residues. The CDR3 DNA sequence: TGTGCCAGCAGCCAAGAGAGAAGACACTCTGGGGCCAACGTCCTGACTTTC. As protein: CASSQERRHSGANVLTF.

This rearrangement joins TRBV20-1 to TRBJ1-1, with 8 bases identical to TRBD1. Germline assignment: CDR1 DFQATT and CDR2 SNEGSKA (reference sequence). After removal of 6 bases from V and 9 bases from J, the junction contained 9 bases not matched to a gene. The length of the CDR3 is 12 residues. The CDR3 region has the DNA TGCAGTGCGGCCACAGGGGGTCGTCAAGCTTTCTTT. Protein sequence: CSAATGGRQAFF.

The sample holds a few counts of this clonotype. This chain connects TRBV4-1 to TRBJ2-7; no reliable D call. There are 13 residues in the CDR3. Trimming cost V 4 bases and J 4 bases, with 11 bases left between them. Looked up from germline, CDR1 is MGHRA and CDR2 is YSYEKL. CDR3 protein: CASSPRWSYEQYF. In DNA form, the CDR3 reads TGCGCCAGCAGCCCCAGATGGAGTTACGAGCAGTACTTC.

This clonotype was counted ten times or more. This chain connects TRBV5-1 to TRBJ2-5; 11 bases line up with TRBD2. V was pared by 4 bases and J by 5 bases, with 13 bases of the junction left unmatched. Germline lookup yields CDR1 SGHRS and CDR2 YFSETQ. This CDR3 spans 17 amino acids. CDR3 DNA: TGCGCCAGCAGCGGAGCGATCTTAGCGGGAGGGCAGGAGACCCAGTACTTC. Protein product: CASSGAILAGGQETQYF.

This clonotype was seen repeatedly, ten times or more. The V and J genes are TRBV27 and TRBJ1-2; D not certain. The V end was cut by 6 bases, the J end by 0 bases, with 11 bases between. The CDR3 extends over 14 amino acids. CDR1 is MNHEY and CDR2 is SMNVEV in the germline V gene (reference sequence). The CDR3 coding sequence is TGTGCCAGCAGACGTGCAGGCTCTAACTATGGCTACACCTTC. Its translation is CASRRAGSNYGYTF.

As DNA, the CDR3 is TGTGCCAGCAGCACAAAGTTGGTCCGGGTGCCGCCTGGAAAACTGTTTTTT. Its translation is CASSTKLVRVPPGKLFF. J is TRBJ1-4 and V is TRBV6-1; no clear D. Trimming shortened V by 6 bases and J by 10 bases, and 27 bases separated the two germline ends. The CDR3 covers 17 residues. The V gene's germline CDR1 is MNHNS and CDR2 SASEGT.

This clonotype was observed many times. The chain uses TRBV6-1 and TRBJ1-5, with no clear D. The CDR3 loop spans 12 amino acids. Trimming cost V 7 bases and J 7 bases, with 11 bases left between them. CDR1 MNHNS and CDR2 SASEGT come from the germline V gene. The CDR3 sequence is CASTFQGQPQHF. CDR3 coding DNA: TGTGCCAGCACCTTTCAAGGGCAGCCCCAGCATTTT.

Many counts were recorded for this clonotype. The V and J genes are TRBV28 and TRBJ2-1; D uncertain. Germline loops: CDR1 MDHEN, CDR2 SYDVKM. The length of the CDR3 is 15 residues. Trimming pared 4 bases from V and 2 bases from J, leaving 12 bases between. The CDR3 reads CASSSISLTYNEQFF. DNA of the CDR3: TGTGCCAGCAGTTCCATATCCCTAACCTACAATGAGCAGTTCTTC.

This clonotype occurred many times. The chain links TRBV30 to TRBJ2-3; 10 bases fit TRBD2. Per germline, CDR1 GTSNPN and CDR2 SVGIG (reference sequence). The CDR3 length is 15 residues. The junction had 7 bases not matched to a gene; V was cut back by 4 bases and J by 3 bases. CDR3 sequence: CAWTSGTSDTDTQYF. The CDR3 DNA follows: TGTGCCTGGACGTCCGGGACTAGCGATACAGATACGCAGTATTTT.

Note on this clonotype: One end of the junction varies from germline; a read error may be responsible. The chain recombines TRBV28 with TRBJ1-4; 7 nucleotides match TRBD1. CDR3 size: 14 residues. The germline gives CDR1 MDHEN, CDR2 SYDVKM. CDR3 protein: CASSLRQGDEKLLF. The CDR3 region has the DNA TGTGCCAGCAGTTTAAGGCAGGGGGATGAAAAACTGCTTTTT.

This clonotype was picked up many times. The rearrangement links TRBV3-1 to TRBJ2-5, with a weak D call TRBD2 (6 bases). Germline CDR1 is LGHDT and CDR2 is YNNKEL (reference sequence). V lost 6 bases to trimming and J lost 3 bases, with 11 bases between them. CDR3 length: 13 residues. CDR3 protein: CASRRGTEETQYF. The CDR3, as DNA: TGTGCCAGCAGACGCGGGACGGAAGAGACCCAGTACTTC.

Concerning this clonotype: A single base separates this from a much larger clone, so it may be a read error. This rearrangement joins TRBV7-2 to TRBJ2-1, with D perhaps TRBD1 or TRBD2 (6 bases each). The CDR3 length is 15 residues. The V gene's germline CDR1 is SGHTA and CDR2 FQGNSA. The CDR3 loop is CASRFRAVGGNGQFF. CDR3 nucleotides: TGTGCCAGCAGGTTCCGCGCGGTAGGGGGGAATGGGCAGTTCTTC.

Turning to this clonotype: A much larger clone is a single base away; this may be a read error. The chain combines TRBV29-1 with TRBJ2-6, with D unresolved. The V end lost 7 bases, the J end lost 3 bases, and 10 bases lay between the germline ends. The CDR3 totals 13 residues. The germline V gene encodes CDR1 SQVTM and CDR2 ANQGSEA. The CDR3 bases are TGCAGCGGTGACGGTGGTGGGGCCAACGTCCTGACTTTC. Its protein is CSGDGGGANVLTF.

This clonotype was counted ten times or more. The chain uses TRBV20-1 and TRBJ2-7; a weak D match, TRBD2 (5 bases). This CDR3 is 15 amino acids long. The V end lost 0 bases, the J end lost 0 bases, and 12 bases lay between the germline ends. From germline, CDR1 is DFQATT and CDR2 SNEGSKA (reference sequence). The CDR3 region is CSARDVTGSSYEQYF. CDR3 sequence (DNA): TGCAGTGCTAGAGATGTGACGGGGAGCTCCTACGAGCAGTACTTC.

This rearrangement joins TRBV19 to TRBJ2-5; perhaps TRBD2 as D (5 bases). This CDR3 region has 13 residues. Germline V gives CDR1 LNHDA, CDR2 SQIVND (reference sequence). The V and J ends lost 6 bases and 5 bases respectively, with 13 bases between them. CDR3 nucleotide sequence: TGTGCCAGTAGACGATGGGGAGACGAGACCCAGTACTTC. Translated: CASRRWGDETQYF.

The genes are TRBV7-8 and TRBJ2-7; D gene uncertain. V dropped 4 bases and J dropped 7 bases, with 11 bases sitting between them. This CDR3 region has 12 residues. From germline, CDR1 is SGHVS and CDR2 FQNEAQ. In DNA, the CDR3 is TGTGCCAGCAGCTCACTGACGGTAGAGCAGTACTTC. Residues: CASSSLTVEQYF.

Many counts were recorded for this clonotype. The chain links TRBV12-3 or TRBV12-4 to TRBJ1-2, with 7 bases identical to TRBD1. The length of the CDR3 is 13 residues. V was clipped by 5 bases and J by 8 bases; unmatched bases: 8. CDR3 DNA: TGTGCCAGCAGTAGACAGGGTTGGGACGGCTACACCTTC. Residues: CASSRQGWDGYTF.

This clonotype was detected ten times or more. This rearrangement joins TRBV29-1 to TRBJ2-5, with 9 bases lining up with TRBD2. The CDR3 loop spans 13 amino acids. The V segment lost 4 bases and the J segment 5 bases; nucleotides outside the gene matches: 5. CDR1 SQVTM and CDR2 ANQGSEA come from the germline V gene. The CDR3 loop is CSVVSGRRETQYF. The CDR3 bases are TGCAGCGTTGTCAGCGGGAGGAGGGAGACCCAGTACTTC.